The 25 T cell receptor beta chains below were found in one sample sequenced in a study of cytomegalovirus exposure and HLA in healthy donors. The method was immunoSEQ multiplex PCR; TCRdb's version includes in-frame clones alone and lacks a portion of them. The data contain 250,000 or so clones, 90% of them seen just once; the ten biggest clones take up under 0.4%. Material for sequencing was PBMCs. The receptors here all came from a woman aged 18-30 years in good health and CMV-seronegative.

CDR3: CASSRTGTGLERGAFF. The DNA of the CDR3 is TGTGCCAGCTCACGGACAGGTACAGGACTCGAACGTGGAGCTTTCTTT. The rearrangement uses TRBV18 and TRBJ1-1, with 7 bases fitting TRBD1. V was clipped by 4 bases and J by 10 bases; unmatched bases: 18. The CDR3 totals 16 residues. The V gene's germline CDR1 is KGHSH and CDR2 LQKENI.

Ten or more counts support this clone. The CDR3 here is CASSSLPTSGEETQYF. The CDR3, as DNA: TGTGCCAGCTCATCCCTACCGACTAGCGGTGAAGAGACCCAGTACTTC. The rearrangement joins TRBV18 to TRBJ2-5; 9 positions match TRBD2. CDR1 and CDR2 (germline): KGHSH, LQKENI. This CDR3 comprises 16 residues. The ends lost 5 bases at V and 3 bases at J; junction bases unmatched: 10.

This sequence joins TRBV11-3 and TRBJ2-1; a weak D match, TRBD1 (6 bases). The CDR3 length is 15 residues. Looked up from germline, CDR1 is SGHNT and CDR2 is YENEEA. Trimming shortened V by 1 base and J by 2 bases, and 9 bases separated the two germline ends. The CDR3 bases are TGTGCCAGCAGCTTAGCCCACAGGGCCTACAATGAGCAGTTCTTC. It codes for CASSLAHRAYNEQFF. The full variable domain, rest sourced from reference TRBV11-3 and TRBJ2-1, is EAGVVQSPRYKIIEKKQPVAFWCNPISGHNTLYWYLQNLGQGPELLIRYENEEAVDDSQLPKDRFSAERLKGVDSTLKIQPAELGDSAVYLCASSLAHRAYNEQFFGPGTRLTVL.

The chain uses TRBV7-2 and TRBJ2-1; 14 bases line up with TRBD2. The CDR3 contains 19 residues. In germline, CDR1 is SGHTA, CDR2 FQGNSA. Trimming at V came to 5 bases and at J to 3 bases, leaving 12 bases not matched to a gene. DNA of the CDR3: TGTGCCAGCAGCCCGGGACTAGCGGGGGCCTTCACATACTACAATGAGCAGTTCTTC. Translating gives CASSPGLAGAFTYYNEQFF.

This clone was seen only once. The chain carries TRBV6-1 and TRBJ2-5; tentatively, D is TRBD1 (6 bases). The CDR3 runs to 14 residues. V was pared by 8 bases and J by 5 bases, with 18 bases between. CDR1 and CDR2 (germline): MNHNS, SASEGT. The CDR3 nucleotides are TGTGCCAGCGTTATACAGGGTTGGGGGGAGACCCAGTACTTC. Protein product: CASVIQGWGETQYF.

J is TRBJ1-4 and V is TRBV4-2; D perhaps matches TRBD1 (5 bases). The CDR3 spans 17 residues. V lost 1 base, J lost 0 bases, and 12 bases lay in between. CDR1 is LGHNA and CDR2 is YNFKEQ in the germline V gene. CDR3 region: CASSQGRDSATNEKLFF. The DNA for the CDR3 is TGTGCCAGCAGCCAAGGCCGGGACTCTGCAACTAATGAAAAACTGTTTTTT.

V gene TRBV5-1 combines with J gene TRBJ2-7, with 8 bases identical to TRBD1. Germline loops: CDR1 SGHRS, CDR2 YFSETQ. The J segment lost 2 bases and the V segment lost 5 bases, leaving 6 bases of the junction unmatched. The CDR3 spans 14 residues. CDR3 in DNA: TGCGCCAGCAGAGGACAGGGAAGAACCTACGAGCAGTACTTC. The encoded protein is CASRGQGRTYEQYF.

The rearrangement joins TRBV5-4 to TRBJ2-5, with D perhaps TRBD2 (7 bases). There are 17 residues in the CDR3. Trimming took off 1 base at V and 5 bases at J, with 21 bases between the two ends. Germline assignment: CDR1 SGHNT and CDR2 YYREEE (reference sequence). The CDR3 DNA is TGTGCCAGCAGCTTGATCGGGGGGCCAAAGGGGAGGGAGACCCAGTACTTC. Its translation is CASSLIGGPKGRETQYF.

The CDR3 spells CAWSPGQPEAFF. The CDR3 coding sequence is TGTGCCTGGAGCCCGGGACAGCCTGAAGCTTTCTTT. The chain employs TRBV30 and TRBJ1-1, with 7 positions matching TRBD1. Germline loops: CDR1 GTSNPN, CDR2 SVGIG (reference sequence). Trimming cost V 3 bases and J 6 bases; bases outside gene matches: 4. The CDR3 extends over 12 amino acids.

CDR3: CASSPGLLRYKGYEQYF. The CDR3 DNA reads as TGTGCCAGTAGCCCGGGACTGCTTAGATATAAAGGCTACGAGCAGTACTTC. The chain uses TRBV19 and TRBJ2-7; D perhaps matches TRBD2 (6 bases). Trimming shortened V by 6 bases and J by 3 bases, and 24 bases separated the two germline ends. Germline V gene lookup returns CDR1 LNHDA and CDR2 SQIVND (reference sequence). This CDR3 is 17 amino acids long.

The rearrangement uses TRBV9 and TRBJ1-2; D gene ambiguous. Between the trimmed V and J ends, which lost 2 bases and 0 bases, there was a span of 8 bases. There are 14 residues in the CDR3. The V gene's germline CDR1 is SGDLS and CDR2 YYNGEE. CDR3 residues: CASSVGEANYGYTF. The CDR3, as DNA: TGTGCCAGCAGCGTTGGAGAAGCTAACTATGGCTACACCTTC.

This chain joins TRBV11-2 and TRBJ1-2; 10 bases are a match to TRBD1. V lost 6 bases, J lost 3 bases, and 4 bases stayed unmatched. CDR1 is SGHAT, CDR2 FQNNGV, per germline. CDR3 length: 14 amino acids. The CDR3 reads CASRWDRGYYGYTF. CDR3 DNA: TGTGCCAGCAGATGGGACAGGGGTTACTATGGCTACACCTTC.

This clone has only one observation. V gene TRBV7-6 combines with J gene TRBJ2-1, with 9 positions matching TRBD2. Germline V gene lookup returns CDR1 SGHVS and CDR2 FNYEAQ. Unmatched junction bases numbered 5, after V lost 1 base and J lost 4 bases. This CDR3 contains 16 residues. This CDR3 reads CASSLGISGGYNEQFF. The CDR3 coding sequence is TGTGCCAGCAGCTTAGGGATTAGCGGGGGTTACAATGAGCAGTTCTTC.

This CDR3 reads CASSSVPNEQFF. CDR3 nucleotide sequence: TGTGCCAGCAGCTCCGTCCCTAATGAGCAGTTCTTC. The genes are TRBV28 and TRBJ2-1; D not certain. CDR1 and CDR2 (germline): MDHEN, SYDVKM. Trimming took off 6 bases at V and 7 bases at J, with 10 bases between the two ends. This CDR3 is 12 amino acids long.

In the case of this clone: The junction differs from germline at one of its ends, possibly a read error. The chain joins TRBV7-7 to TRBJ1-2; tentative D call: TRBD1 (6 bases). The V gene's germline CDR1 is SSHAT and CDR2 FNYEAQ (reference sequence). The CDR3 extends over 14 amino acids. CDR3 in amino acids: CASSFKGDEYGYTF. In DNA, the CDR3 is TGTGCTAGCAGCTTCAAGGGGGATGAGTATGGCTACACCTTC.

CDR3 loop: CASSARGGSTGELFF. The CDR3 DNA sequence: TGTGCCAGCAGCGCCCGAGGGGGATCCACCGGGGAGCTGTTTTTT. The chain uses TRBV7-2 and TRBJ2-2; D is possibly TRBD1 (6 bases). CDR3 size: 15 residues. Germline CDR1 SGHTA, CDR2 FQGNSA. V lost 5 bases to trimming and J lost 4 bases, with 14 bases between them.

The chain combines TRBV7-9 with TRBJ2-5; tentatively, D is TRBD1 (5 bases). Germline V CDR1 and CDR2: SEHNR, FQNEAQ (reference sequence). CDR3 length: 17 amino acids. V lost 0 bases and J lost 3, with 17 bases in between. DNA for the CDR3: TGTGCCAGCAGCTTAGCCGAGGCCCAAAAAGGGGAAGAGACCCAGTACTTC. This codes for CASSLAEAQKGEETQYF.

The chain uses TRBV29-1 and TRBJ2-7, with TRBD2 matching 8 bases. The CDR3 spans 16 residues. V lost 4 bases, J lost 5 bases, and 16 bases stayed unmatched. Germline V gene lookup returns CDR1 SQVTM and CDR2 ANQGSEA. This CDR3 reads CSVALLVAGGADEQYF. Written as DNA, the CDR3 is TGCAGCGTTGCGCTTTTGGTGGCGGGGGGAGCTGACGAGCAGTACTTC.

The chain carries TRBV7-9 and TRBJ2-5, with 7 bases aligning to TRBD2. CDR3 size: 14 residues. The ends lost 4 bases at V and 4 bases at J; junction bases unmatched: 6. CDR1 SEHNR and CDR2 FQNEAQ come from the germline V gene (reference sequence). CDR3: CASSSWTSLETQYF. In DNA form, the CDR3 reads TGTGCCAGCAGCTCATGGACTAGTTTAGAGACCCAGTACTTC.

The chain combines TRBV2 with TRBJ1-3; 9 nucleotides match TRBD1. The CDR3 is 17 residues long. Trimming removed 1 base from V and 4 bases from J; junction bases left unmatched: 8. Germline-derived CDR1 and CDR2 are SNHLY and FYNNEI. The CDR3 is CASSEGKGQGSGNTIYF. DNA for the CDR3: TGTGCCAGCAGTGAAGGAAAGGGACAGGGCTCCGGAAACACCATATATTTT.

The chain is built from TRBV10-3 and TRBJ2-7; TRBD1 agrees at 10 bases. Germline assignment: CDR1 ENHRY and CDR2 SYGVKD. The V gene end was trimmed by 5 bases and the J gene end by 7 bases; junction bases not matched to a gene: 5. The CDR3 is made up of 13 amino acids. The CDR3 bases are TGTGCCATCAGTACAGACAGGGGGCGGGAGCAGTACGTC. Protein: CAISTDRGREQYV.

About this clone itself: The sample has other DNA sequences that encode this CDR3 too. The chain couples TRBV6-5 to TRBJ1-5, with D unresolved. This CDR3 has 13 residues. The germline gives CDR1 MNHEY, CDR2 SVGAGI. V dropped 2 bases and J dropped 4 bases, with 6 bases sitting between them. The CDR3 DNA reads as TGTGCCAGCAGTTACGGACTTAATCAGCCCCAGCATTTT. Translation gives CASSYGLNQPQHF.

The chain carries TRBV30 and TRBJ1-5; D perhaps matches TRBD1 (6 bases). Germline V lookup: CDR1 GTSNPN, CDR2 SVGIG (reference sequence). V lost 2 bases and J lost 5, with 13 bases in between. The CDR3 has 14 amino acids. The CDR3 is CAWSLWGPDQPQHF. The CDR3 DNA reads as TGTGCCTGGAGTCTCTGGGGGCCGGATCAGCCCCAGCATTTT.

The chain recombines TRBV4-1 with TRBJ1-6, with unresolved D. The CDR3 contains 15 residues. Germline V lookup: CDR1 MGHRA, CDR2 YSYEKL. V was trimmed by 4 bases and J by 3 bases, leaving 10 bases between them. The CDR3 reads CASSPLRFYNSPLHF. The CDR3 nucleotides read TGCGCCAGCAGCCCCCTCAGGTTCTATAATTCACCCCTCCACTTT.

This chain connects TRBV28 to TRBJ2-3, with D uncertain. Germline V CDR1 and CDR2: MDHEN, SYDVKM. Trimming removed 6 bases at V and 6 bases at J, with 13 bases between. This CDR3 has 13 amino acids. CDR3 sequence: CASRFPGDDTQYF. The CDR3 region has the DNA TGTGCCAGCAGATTCCCTGGAGACGATACGCAGTATTTT.